The clone carrying this TCR beta chain was counted only a few times. The antigen is unknown. This CDR3 is built from 15 residues. CDR1 SGHTA and CDR2 FQGNSA come from the germline V gene. V trimming: 3 bases; J trimming: 6 bases; junction bases outside the gene matches: 3. This specimen belongs to a study of cytomegalovirus exposure and HLA in healthy donors. General study points: Reports indicated that the classifier achieved high specificity and sensitivity in diagnosing cytomegalovirus status. Segments of the TCR beta V type were, in most cases, productive about 90% or about 30% of the time in an earlier analysis. Indistinguishable V segments, including TRBV6-2 and TRBV6-3, were excluded. In a later analysis, CMV-associated beta chains were mostly HLA-associated, it appeared.

13 Jbeta primers and 60 Vbeta primers were used for the PCR. The data were produced by immunoSEQ multiplex PCR, yet TCRdb's version contains in-frame clones alone and is incomplete. In the table there are under 200,000 clones, around 62% of which are singletons. The sample comprised PBMCs. The receptor comes from a man aged 35-49 years in good health and CMV-seronegative. The rearrangement uses TRBV7-2 and TRBJ2-2; 11 positions agree with TRBD2. The CDR3 is CASSFRTSGSGELFF. CDR3 bases: TGTGCCAGCAGCTTTAGGACTAGCGGGTCCGGGGAGCTGTTTTTT.